These 31 T cell receptor beta chains share one sample of origin, sequenced in a study of T cell responses to AZD1222 COVID-19 vaccine. Sequencing was performed with immunoSEQ multiplex PCR; in TCRdb, only in-frame clones are kept and a portion is missing. Here the sample spans fewer than 110,000 clones, 90% to 95% being singletons. Specimen: peripheral blood, collected on day 0 of AZD1222 vaccination. Receptors originate from an adult in good health.

The CDR3 protein is CASSWEQGSDTGELFF. CDR3 DNA: TGTGCCAGCAGTTGGGAACAGGGGTCCGACACCGGGGAGCTGTTTTTT. The chain employs TRBV27 and TRBJ2-2, with 7 bases aligning to TRBD1. V gave up 4 bases and J gave up 3 bases; unmatched junction bases: 8. The CDR3 extends over 16 amino acids. The V gene's germline CDR1 is MNHEY and CDR2 SMNVEV (reference sequence).

The rearrangement joins TRBV5-5 to TRBJ2-7; 8 positions match TRBD1. Germline CDR1 is SGHKS and CDR2 is YYEKEE (reference sequence). Trimming at V came to 4 bases and at J to 3 bases, leaving 6 bases not matched to a gene. This CDR3 has 14 residues. The CDR3 DNA reads TGTGCCAGCAGCCCAGGGACAGGACTCTACGAGCAGTACTTC. Its protein product is CASSPGTGLYEQYF.

This sequence joins TRBV27 and TRBJ2-7; 7 bases agree with TRBD2. This CDR3 is built from 13 residues. V dropped 0 bases and J dropped 4; count of bases not matched to a gene: 0. CDR1 is MNHEY, CDR2 SMNVEV, per germline (reference sequence). This chain's CDR3 is CASSLSGGYEQYF. DNA of the CDR3: TGTGCCAGCAGTTTATCGGGAGGGTACGAGCAGTACTTC.

J is TRBJ2-7 and V is TRBV18; D gene unclear. V was trimmed by 0 bases and J by 0 bases, leaving 12 bases between them. Germline V gene lookup returns CDR1 KGHSH and CDR2 LQKENI. This CDR3 comprises 16 residues. The chain's CDR3 is CASSPPGTANSYEQYF. The CDR3 region has the DNA TGTGCCAGCTCACCACCGGGAACGGCCAACTCCTACGAGCAGTACTTC.

V gene TRBV19 combines with J gene TRBJ1-5, with D hard to call. The germline gives CDR1 LNHDA, CDR2 SQIVND (reference sequence). The V and J ends lost 6 bases and 0 bases respectively, with 12 bases between them. The CDR3 covers 15 residues. The CDR3 region is CASRSAPTSNQPQHF. In DNA, the CDR3 is TGTGCCAGTAGATCAGCCCCCACTAGCAATCAGCCCCAGCATTTT.

Remarks on this clone: One end of the junction fails to match germline, which may point to a read error. The chain couples TRBV29-1 to TRBJ2-1, with D possibly called TRBD1 or TRBD2 (5 bases each). CDR3 length: 14 amino acids. Looked up from germline, CDR1 is SQVTM and CDR2 is ANQGSEA. For the CDR3, the DNA is TGCAGCCTTGAGAGGGCAGGGTTTTGGAATGAGCAGTTCTTC. Translating it yields CSLERAGFWNEQFF.

The rearrangement links TRBV7-2 to TRBJ2-7; TRBD2 matches 11 bases. The ends lost 2 bases at V and 3 bases at J; junction bases unmatched: 9. The CDR3 is 17 residues long. Germline CDR1 reads SGHTA; CDR2 reads FQGNSA. The CDR3 here is CASSLIFGSGGGYEQYF. CDR3 bases: TGTGCCAGCAGCTTAATATTCGGTAGCGGGGGGGGCTACGAGCAGTACTTC. The whole variable domain, filled in from reference TRBV7-2 and TRBJ2-7, reads GAGVSQSPSNKVTEKGKDVELRCDPISGHTALYWYRQSLGQGLEFLIYFQGNSAPDKSGLPSDRFSAERTGGSVSTLTIQRTQQEDSAVYLCASSLIFGSGGGYEQYFGPGTRLTVT.

The chain employs TRBV7-3 and TRBJ2-1; D unresolved. Germline-derived CDR1 and CDR2 are SGHTA and FQGTGA. The V gene lost 3 bases and the J gene lost 7 bases, with 19 bases spanning the gap. The CDR3 is 16 amino acids. CDR3 nucleotide sequence: TGTGCCAGCAGCTTGACCTCCGGCCCTCCGGGTAATGAGCAGTTCTTC. Its translation: CASSLTSGPPGNEQFF.

The chain joins TRBV19 to TRBJ2-7; 7 nucleotides align to TRBD2. V dropped 3 bases and J dropped 2; count of bases not matched to a gene: 7. The CDR3 has 15 amino acids. Germline V CDR1 and CDR2: LNHDA, SQIVND (reference sequence). The CDR3, as DNA: TGTGCCAGTAGTATCTTCGGGGGGAACACCTACGAGCAGTACTTC. Translating it yields CASSIFGGNTYEQYF.

This chain links TRBV3-1 (or the pseudogene TRBV3-2) with TRBJ2-7; D ambiguous. With 2 bases removed from V and 3 bases from J, the gap between germline ends came to 11 bases. Germline V lookup: CDR1 LGHDT, CDR2 YNNKEL (reference sequence). The CDR3 totals 14 residues. CDR3 protein: CASSQSAGIYEQYF. The CDR3 DNA is TGTGCCAGCAGCCAATCAGCAGGCATCTACGAGCAGTACTTC.

The chain has TRBV28 and TRBJ2-1; 11 bases map to TRBD2. Looked up from germline, CDR1 is MDHEN and CDR2 is SYDVKM. V lost 6 bases and J lost 7; bases outside the gene matches: 8. The CDR3 sequence is 15 residues long. CDR3 sequence (DNA): TGTGCCAGCAGGATAGCACTAGCGGGAGTTAATGAGCAGTTCTTC. Encoded protein: CASRIALAGVNEQFF.

The chain uses TRBV19 and TRBJ2-7; weak D call: TRBD1 (5 bases). Germline V gene data show CDR1 as LNHDA and CDR2 as SQIVND (reference sequence). Trimming took 10 bases from V and 0 from J, leaving 13 bases between them. The CDR3 contains 13 residues. The CDR3 nucleotides read TGTGCCACTCAACAGGAGAACTCCTACGAGCAGTACTTC. Amino acids: CATQQENSYEQYF.

V gene TRBV12-5 combines with J gene TRBJ2-7, with 13 bases fitting TRBD2. Looked up from germline, CDR1 is LGHNT and CDR2 is FRNRAP. J gave up 0 bases and V 4 bases, and 6 bases lay outside the gene matches. The CDR3 consists of 17 residues. CDR3: CASGSGTSGTSSYEQYF. The CDR3 DNA reads as TGTGCTAGTGGTTCTGGGACTAGCGGGACGAGCTCCTACGAGCAGTACTTC.

The CDR3 is CASSLEGPGANVLTF. In nucleotides, the CDR3 is TGTGCCAGCAGCTTGGAAGGGCCCGGGGCCAACGTCCTGACTTTC. The genes are TRBV5-6 and TRBJ2-6, with D uncertain. Germline V CDR1 and CDR2: SGHDT, YYEEEE. CDR3 size: 15 residues. The ends were cut back, 0 bases at V and 4 bases at J, with 8 bases in the middle.

This chain joins TRBV19 and TRBJ2-3; possible D gene TRBD2, 6 bases. Trimming left V 5 bases short and J 5 bases short, with 17 bases between. The germline CDR1 and CDR2 sequences are LNHDA and SQIVND (reference sequence). This CDR3 has 15 residues. As DNA, the CDR3 is TGTGCCAGTAGTCCCGGGGGATCCGTGATAGATACGCAGTATTTT. It yields the protein CASSPGGSVIDTQYF.

The V call is TRBV19, the J call TRBJ2-1; D remains ambiguous. The V end lost 3 bases, the J end lost 6 bases, and 12 bases lay between the germline ends. CDR1 and CDR2 from the germline V gene are LNHDA and SQIVND (reference sequence). CDR3 length equals 14 residues. The CDR3 DNA reads as TGTGCCAGTAGTATCGGGCGGACGATCAATGAGCAGTTCTTC. As protein: CASSIGRTINEQFF.

The chain joins TRBV3-1 (or the pseudogene TRBV3-2) to TRBJ2-2; D remains unclear. The CDR3 is 12 amino acids. The germline V gene encodes CDR1 LGHDT and CDR2 YNNKEL (reference sequence). V lost 1 base to trimming and J lost 8 bases, with 5 bases between them. The CDR3 DNA sequence: TGTGCCAGCAGCCAAGTTCGGGGGGAGCTGTTTTTT. This sequence encodes CASSQVRGELFF.

The genes are TRBV6-1 and TRBJ1-2; D gene unclear. In germline, CDR1 is MNHNS, CDR2 SASEGT. The CDR3 has 12 amino acids. V lost 1 base to trimming and J lost 12 bases, with 12 bases between them. In nucleotides, the CDR3 is TGTGCCAGCAGTGAAGGAGCTCCTCCCAACACCTTC. Its protein is CASSEGAPPNTF.

V and J are TRBV27 and TRBJ2-3, with a weak D call TRBD2 (5 bases). The germline V gene encodes CDR1 MNHEY and CDR2 SMNVEV (reference sequence). The V end was cut by 1 base, the J end by 2 bases, with 19 bases between. The CDR3 has 18 residues. CDR3 amino acids: CASSLFSLAERNTDTQYF. CDR3 DNA: TGTGCCAGCAGTTTATTTTCGCTAGCCGAACGAAACACAGATACGCAGTATTTT.

The CDR3 region is CASRGLAGQGYNEQFF. The CDR3 region has the DNA TGTGCCAGCAGAGGGTTAGCGGGCCAGGGCTACAATGAGCAGTTCTTC. V usage is TRBV2 and J usage is TRBJ2-1; 7 bases are shared with TRBD2. The V and J ends lost 6 bases and 3 bases, in that order; junction bases with no gene match: 11. The germline V gene encodes CDR1 SNHLY and CDR2 FYNNEI. This CDR3 region has 16 residues.

The CDR3 here is CASSLGGQGRTQYF. DNA of the CDR3: TGTGCCAGCAGTTTAGGGGGACAGGGAAGAACCCAGTACTTC. The V and J genes are TRBV28 and TRBJ2-5, with 9 bases aligning to TRBD1. The CDR3 length is 14 residues. Germline V gives CDR1 MDHEN, CDR2 SYDVKM. With V trimmed by 2 bases and J by 8 bases, 6 bases remained unmatched. Looking up the rest from reference TRBV28 and TRBJ2-5 gives the full variable domain: DVKVTQSSRYLVKRTGEKVFLECVQDMDHENMFWYRQDPGLGLRLIYFSYDVKMKEKGDIPEGYSVSREKKERFSLILESASTNQTSMYLCASSLGGQGRTQYFGPGTRLLVL.

V gene TRBV18 combines with J gene TRBJ1-3, with unresolved D. The CDR3 is 16 residues long. Germline V lookup: CDR1 KGHSH, CDR2 LQKENI. Between the trimmed V and J ends, which lost 1 base and 2 bases, there was a span of 12 bases. For the CDR3, the DNA is TGTGCCAGCTCACCACGACAAAGCTCCACTGGAAACACCATATATTTT. Encoded protein: CASSPRQSSTGNTIYF.

Concerning this clone itself: In the same sample, other DNA sequences code for this CDR3. This chain joins TRBV7-2 and TRBJ1-3, with a tentative D call TRBD1 (5 bases). The germline V gene encodes CDR1 SGHTA and CDR2 FQGNSA. This CDR3 is 15 amino acids long. V lost 0 bases and J 2 bases, leaving 8 bases between the germline ends. The CDR3 loop reads CASSLAWGTGNTIYF. Here the CDR3 DNA reads TGTGCCAGCAGCTTAGCGTGGGGGACTGGAAACACCATATATTTT.

The rearrangement uses TRBV5-1 and TRBJ2-7; a possible D gene is TRBD1 (7 bases). This CDR3 has 13 residues. CDR1 is SGHRS and CDR2 is YFSETQ in the germline V gene. V lost 0 bases and J lost 6, with 10 bases in between. CDR3 nucleotides: TGCGCCAGCAGCTTGGGACAGGGAGGCGAGCAGTACTTC. Encoded protein: CASSLGQGGEQYF.

The chain joins TRBV21-1 to TRBJ2-7; no check of the table's D call, TRBD1, against the DNA was made. TRBV21-1 is reported as a pseudogene. There are 13 residues in the CDR3. The CDR3 region is CASWGPKAYEQYF. CDR3 nucleotides: TGTGCCAGTTGGGGGCCAAAAGCCTACGAGCAGTACTTC.

This chain uses TRBV29-1 with TRBJ2-1; 7 nucleotides line up with TRBD1. Germline CDR1 SQVTM, CDR2 ANQGSEA. Trimming cost V 3 bases and J 5 bases; bases outside gene matches: 7. This CDR3 comprises 14 residues. The CDR3 loop reads CSVERGRIHNEQFF. In DNA, the CDR3 is TGCAGCGTTGAGAGGGGGCGTATCCACAATGAGCAGTTCTTC.

The rearrangement joins TRBV7-8 to TRBJ2-3; perhaps TRBD2 as D (6 bases). Germline CDR1 is SGHVS and CDR2 is FQNEAQ. The CDR3 runs to 15 residues. V gave up 5 bases and J gave up 3 bases, with 15 bases separating them. CDR3 region: CASSPIVRETDTQYF. In DNA form, the CDR3 reads TGTGCCAGCAGCCCCATTGTCCGGGAGACAGATACGCAGTATTTT.

This chain links TRBV28 with TRBJ1-3, with a weak D call TRBD1 (6 bases). The CDR3 has 14 amino acids. Germline loops: CDR1 MDHEN, CDR2 SYDVKM. Trimming took off 7 bases at V and 3 bases at J, with 13 bases between the two ends. The DNA of the CDR3 is TGTGCCAGCACCAACACAGGGCATGGAAACACCATATATTTT. Translating gives CASTNTGHGNTIYF.

The V and J genes are TRBV7-2 and TRBJ2-3; D gene unclear. Germline-derived CDR1 and CDR2 are SGHTA and FQGNSA. The CDR3 has 11 residues. Trimming cost V 5 bases and J 6 bases, with 6 bases left between them. The CDR3, as DNA: TGTGCCAGCAGCCCTAAGGATACGCAGTATTTT. It specifies CASSPKDTQYF.

This rearrangement joins TRBV6-5 to TRBJ2-7, with D hard to call. Germline CDR1 reads MNHEY; CDR2 reads SVGAGI. This CDR3 has 15 residues. Trimming pared 0 bases from V and 2 bases from J, leaving 11 bases between. In DNA form, the CDR3 reads TGTGCCAGCAGTTACTCCCCCCCAGGAACCTACGAGCAGTACTTC. Translating gives CASSYSPPGTYEQYF.

Only one count was recorded for this clone. The V call is TRBV7-9, the J call TRBJ1-5; tentative D call: TRBD1 (5 bases). V lost 2 bases, J lost 8 bases, and 7 bases lay in between. This CDR3 region has 12 residues. Germline V lookup: CDR1 SEHNR, CDR2 FQNEAQ (reference sequence). The CDR3 reads CASSLLGEPQHF. DNA of the CDR3: TGTGCCAGCAGCTTATTGGGGGAGCCCCAGCATTTT.